This is a list of T cell receptor beta chains from one sample in a study of CD8 T cells in ankylosing spondylitis. Via MiXCR, TCRdb re-called the 5' RACE reads, giving one row per CDR3 protein. The sample has 80,000 to 100,000 distinct CDR3 sequences; about 9% are singletons. The specimen sequenced was blood, either unsorted or a sorted T cell fraction (not recorded which). The receptors were gathered from a male donor with ankylosing spondylitis or in good health (not recorded which). Each CDR3 is given with its conserved first and last residue. Fields, in order: J gene, V gene, CDR3 protein.

>TRBJ1-5|TRBV6-1
CASSRQGSVPSQPQHF
>TRBJ2-5|TRBV2
CASSEAWRIGEETQYF
>TRBJ2-7|TRBV13
CASSYRTRFPYEQYF
>TRBJ2-6|TRBV7-9
CASSFAGANVLTF
>TRBJ2-7|TRBV5-1
CASSQGQGFSYEQYF
>TRBJ1-2|TRBV6-5
CASSYGGYYGYTF
>TRBJ1-5|TRBV20-1
CSASAGGQGQPQHF
>TRBJ2-7|TRBV6-1
CASFRAGGPSGEQYF
>TRBJ1-2|TRBV28
CASSLGGMSYTF
>TRBJ2-3|TRBV20-1
CSARDIQGPGTDTQYF
>TRBJ2-5|TRBV4-1
CASSQDHRVLAGQETQYF
>TRBJ1-2|TRBV2
CASSEPKGGGSGYTF
>TRBJ2-1|TRBV9
CASSGQVGGYNEQFF
>TRBJ1-2|TRBV20-1
CSAGDRFLANYGYTF
>TRBJ2-3|TRBV6-5
CASSYSKGSGTSTDTQYF
>TRBJ2-3|TRBV20-1
CSGDSGGYTDTQYF
>TRBJ2-7|TRBV12-3/TRBV12-4
CASGPTIGRYEQYF
>TRBJ1-1|TRBV27
CASSPGTFTEAFF
>TRBJ1-2|TRBV6-5
CASSYGGEGYGYTF
>TRBJ2-5|TRBV30
CAWSVGSDGETQYF
>TRBJ2-1|TRBV19
CASSITSGGIEQFF
>TRBJ2-1|TRBV3-1
CASSQELHSYNEQFF
>TRBJ1-1|TRBV28
CASHGPLKIYTEAFF